The entry below describes one T cell receptor (beta chain). Clones were read by immunoSEQ multiplex PCR, and TCRdb kept only the in-frame ones, dropping some. The data show roughly 120,000 clones, around nine tenths seen once. The data stem from a study of PD-1 blockade in mismatch repair-deficient tumors. The receptor was isolated from an adult with mismatch repair-deficient cancer. The starting material was peripheral blood, obtained 72 weeks after starting pembrolizumab.

The CDR3 here is CASKQGHSYNEQFF. The CDR3 region has the DNA TGTGCCAGCAAACAGGGACATTCCTACAATGAGCAGTTCTTC. The V gene is TRBV6-5, the J gene TRBJ2-1; D is perhaps TRBD1 (6 bases). The germline gives CDR1 MNHEY, CDR2 SVGAGI. The CDR3 runs 14 residues. V was trimmed by 7 bases and J by 1 base, leaving 11 bases between them.